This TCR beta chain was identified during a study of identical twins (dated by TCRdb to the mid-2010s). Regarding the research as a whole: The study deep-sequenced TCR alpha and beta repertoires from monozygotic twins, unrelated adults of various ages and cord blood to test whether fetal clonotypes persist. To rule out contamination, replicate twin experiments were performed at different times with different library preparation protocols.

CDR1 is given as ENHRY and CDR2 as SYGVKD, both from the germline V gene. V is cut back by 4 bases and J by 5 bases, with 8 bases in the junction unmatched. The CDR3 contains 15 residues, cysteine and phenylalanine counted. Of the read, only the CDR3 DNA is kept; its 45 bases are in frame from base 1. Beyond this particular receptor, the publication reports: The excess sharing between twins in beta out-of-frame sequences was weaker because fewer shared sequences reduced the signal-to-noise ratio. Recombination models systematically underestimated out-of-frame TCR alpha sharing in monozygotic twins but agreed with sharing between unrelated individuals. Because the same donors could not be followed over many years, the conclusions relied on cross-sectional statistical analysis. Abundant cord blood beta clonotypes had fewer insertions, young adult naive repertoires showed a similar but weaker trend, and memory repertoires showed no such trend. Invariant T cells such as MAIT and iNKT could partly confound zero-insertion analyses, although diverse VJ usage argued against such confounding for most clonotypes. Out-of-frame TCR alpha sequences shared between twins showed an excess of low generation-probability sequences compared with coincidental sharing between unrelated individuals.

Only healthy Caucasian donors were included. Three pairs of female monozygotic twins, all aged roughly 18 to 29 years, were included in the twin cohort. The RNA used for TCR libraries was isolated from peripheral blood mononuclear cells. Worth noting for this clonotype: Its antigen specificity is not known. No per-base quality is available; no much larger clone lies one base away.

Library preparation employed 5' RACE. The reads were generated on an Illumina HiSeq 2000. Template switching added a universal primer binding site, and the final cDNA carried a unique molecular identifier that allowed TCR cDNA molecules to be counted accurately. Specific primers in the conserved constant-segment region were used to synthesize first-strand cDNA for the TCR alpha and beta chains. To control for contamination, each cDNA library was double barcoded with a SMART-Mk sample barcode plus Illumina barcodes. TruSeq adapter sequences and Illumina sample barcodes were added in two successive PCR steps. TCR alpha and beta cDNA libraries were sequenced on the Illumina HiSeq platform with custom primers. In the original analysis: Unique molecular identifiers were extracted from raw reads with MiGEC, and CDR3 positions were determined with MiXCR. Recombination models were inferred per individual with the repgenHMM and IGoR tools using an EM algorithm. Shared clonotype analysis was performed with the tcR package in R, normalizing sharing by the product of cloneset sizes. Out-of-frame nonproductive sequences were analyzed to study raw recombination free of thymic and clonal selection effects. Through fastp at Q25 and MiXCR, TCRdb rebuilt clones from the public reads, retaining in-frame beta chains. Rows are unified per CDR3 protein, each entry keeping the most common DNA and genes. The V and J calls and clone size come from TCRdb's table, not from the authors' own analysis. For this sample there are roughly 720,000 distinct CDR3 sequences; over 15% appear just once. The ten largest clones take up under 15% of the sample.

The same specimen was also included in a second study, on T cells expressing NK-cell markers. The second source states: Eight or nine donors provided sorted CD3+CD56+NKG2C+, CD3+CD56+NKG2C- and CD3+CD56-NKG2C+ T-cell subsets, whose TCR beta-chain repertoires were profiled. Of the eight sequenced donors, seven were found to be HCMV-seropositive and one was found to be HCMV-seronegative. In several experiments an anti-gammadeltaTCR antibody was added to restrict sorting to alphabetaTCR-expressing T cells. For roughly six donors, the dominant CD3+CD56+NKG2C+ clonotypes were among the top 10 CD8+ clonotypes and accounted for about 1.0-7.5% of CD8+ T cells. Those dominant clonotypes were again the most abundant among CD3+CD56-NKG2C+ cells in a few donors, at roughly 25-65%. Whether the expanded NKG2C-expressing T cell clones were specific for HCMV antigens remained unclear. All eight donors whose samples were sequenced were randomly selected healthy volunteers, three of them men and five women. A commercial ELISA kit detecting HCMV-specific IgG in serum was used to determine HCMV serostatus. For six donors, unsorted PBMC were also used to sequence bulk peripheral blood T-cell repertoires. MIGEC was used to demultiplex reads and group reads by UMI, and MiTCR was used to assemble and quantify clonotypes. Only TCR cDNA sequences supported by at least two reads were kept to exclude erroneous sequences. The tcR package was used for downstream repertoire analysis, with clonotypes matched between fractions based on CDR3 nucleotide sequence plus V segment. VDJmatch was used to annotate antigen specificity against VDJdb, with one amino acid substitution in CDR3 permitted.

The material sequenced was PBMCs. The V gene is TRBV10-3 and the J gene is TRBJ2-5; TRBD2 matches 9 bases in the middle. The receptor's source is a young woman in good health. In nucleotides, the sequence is TGTGCCATCAGTGCGGCTAGCGGGACGATTGAGACCCAGTACTTC. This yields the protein CAISAASGTIETQYF.